This T cell receptor beta chain is drawn from a study of blood T cell repertoires in COVID-19. The wider study: Samples taken during acute and convalescent COVID-19 were collected in the United States, Italy and Spain. In each case, the material was cDNA or gDNA derived from T cells, B-cell-depleted T cells, or PBMCs.

Study processing details: Estimated nucleated cell counts came from reference gene primer amplification. Libraries were prepared by immunoSEQ multiplex PCR; TCRdb keeps only in-frame clonotypes and omits some of them. The V and J calls and clone size were taken over from that table, and D and trimming were inferred from the DNA. The top ten clones hold roughly 0.7% of a sample with fewer than 250,000 clones, more than 85% of them seen once. Germline CDR1 is SGHAT and CDR2 is FQNNGV. V was shortened by 5 bases and J by 0 bases, with 9 bases between the two germline ends. The CDR3 spans 14 residues. The chain uses TRBV11-2 and TRBJ2-3; D remains unclear. The clonotype originates from a man between 35 and 55 years old with acute or convalescent COVID-19. Sequenced: peripheral blood. The CDR3 DNA sequence: TGTGCCAGCAGCCCCGTTTCTAGCACAGATACGCAGTATTTT. Amino acids: CASSPVSSTDTQYF.